These T cell receptor beta chains were read from a single sample in a study of T cells in Graves' hyperthyroidism and ophthalmopathy. TCRdb reprocessed the multiplex PCR reads with MiXCR, giving one entry per CDR3 protein. The profile shows roughly 290,000 distinct CDR3 sequences, about a sixth of them singletons. Sequencing was carried out using blood. All receptors derive from a woman aged 60 to 75 with Graves' ophthalmopathy. Both conserved end residues are part of each CDR3. The order of the fields is V gene, D gene, clone size, J gene, CDR3 DNA, CDR3 protein. A D gene is named only where the DNA matches it firmly. Not all rows give a size; the values are once, few, many and, for expanded clones, a class.

>TRBV2|.|many|TRBJ2-7
TGTGCCAGCAATCGGGGCGACTACGAGCAGTACTTC
CASNRGDYEQYF
>TRBV3-2|.|few|TRBJ1-3
TGTGCCAGCAGCCAACTCAGGGTGGAGGGAAACACCATATATTTT
CASSQLRVEGNTIYF
>TRBV16|TRBD1|.|TRBJ1-1
TGTGCCAGCAGCCATGGACAGGGGGTTGAAGCTTTCTTT
CASSHGQGVEAFF
>TRBV2|TRBD1|many|TRBJ2-1
TGTGCCAGCAGCGCCCAGAATAGGGGGCGCAAGTTCTTC
CASSAQNRGRKFF
>TRBV2|.|many|TRBJ1-5
TGTGCCAGCAGTGAACAGGGTGGGTTTCGTCAGCCCCAGCATTTT
CASSEQGGFRQPQHF
>TRBV7-6|.|many|TRBJ1-1
TGTGCCAGCAGCTCCCGGCCCTTGAACGGGGCAAACACTGAAGCTTTCTTT
CASSSRPLNGANTEAFF
>TRBV19|.|.|TRBJ2-7
TGTGCCAGTAGTATAGATGAGGGCAGGGGCCCCGAGCAGTACTTC
CASSIDEGRGPEQYF
>TRBV28|.|many|TRBJ1-5
TGTGCCAGCAGTCCCGGGGCGGGGGTGCATCAGCCCCAGCATTTT
CASSPGAGVHQPQHF
>TRBV28|.|many|TRBJ1-5
TGTGCCAGCAGTCATAATCAGCCCCAGCATTTT
CASSHNQPQHF
>TRBV5-6|.|few|TRBJ2-7
TGTGCCAGCAGCTTGTCATTGGACAACGCCTACGAGCAGTACTTC
CASSLSLDNAYEQYF
>TRBV12-5|TRBD2|many|TRBJ2-1
TGTGCTAGTGGTACTTTAGCGGGGGGTGTGAATGAGCAGTTCTTC
CASGTLAGGVNEQFF
>TRBV19|TRBD2|few|TRBJ2-2
TGTGCCAGTACAAGCGGGAGGGCCCCCGGGGAGCTGTTTTTT
CASTSGRAPGELFF
>TRBV27|.|many|TRBJ2-1
TGTGCCAGCAGTACTAGATATACAAATGAGCAGTTCTTC
CASSTRYTNEQFF
>TRBV7-9|.|many|TRBJ2-2
TGTGCCAGCAGCTTAGATGAATCGGAAGGCGGGGAGCTGTTTTTT
CASSLDESEGGELFF
>TRBV11-1|.|many|TRBJ1-2
TGTGCCAGCAGCTCAGACGGAACCTATGGCTACACCTTC
CASSSDGTYGYTF
>TRBV28|.|many|TRBJ1-1
TGTGCCAGCAGCGGTGGAACTGAAGCTTTCTTT
CASSGGTEAFF
>TRBV6-1|TRBD2|.|TRBJ2-5
TGTGCCAGCAGTCAGGGACTAGCTGGGACCCAGTACTTC
CASSQGLAGTQYF
>TRBV7-8|.|.|TRBJ1-5
TGTGCCAGCAGCTTAGGTCTAGGGCCAGATCAGCCCCAGCATTTT
CASSLGLGPDQPQHF
>TRBV11-2|.|many|TRBJ2-1
TGTGCCAGCAGCTTAGCTTATAGCGGTACGGGTCAGTTCTTC
CASSLAYSGTGQFF
>TRBV5-6|.|many|TRBJ2-5
TGTGCCAGCAGCTCCGGAGGACGCCAAGAGACCCAGTACTTC
CASSSGGRQETQYF
>TRBV7-2|.|.|TRBJ1-4
TGTGCCAGCAGCTTGGTAGGGAACCCAACTAATGAAAAACTGTTTTTT
CASSLVGNPTNEKLFF
>TRBV19|.|.|TRBJ2-5
TGTGCCAGTAGTATCCCCGGACAAGAGACCCAGTACTTC
CASSIPGQETQYF
>TRBV6-2/TRBV6-3|TRBD1|many|TRBJ1-2
TGTGCCAGTACGGATACAGGGGGATTTTCCCTTCATGGCTACACCTTC
CASTDTGGFSLHGYTF
>TRBV7-3|TRBD1|many|TRBJ2-3
TGTGCCAGCAGCTTAACAGGGGGCGTGAGTACGCAGTATTTT
CASSLTGGVSTQYF
>TRBV4-3|.|.|TRBJ1-4
TGCGCCAGCAGCCAAGAGAGAGGGACGGGCACTAATGAAAAACTGTTTTTT
CASSQERGTGTNEKLFF
>TRBV20-1|.|many|TRBJ2-3
TGCAGTGCTTTCGCGAGGGCCGTGGGCACAGATACGCAGTATTTT
CSAFARAVGTDTQYF
>TRBV7-8|TRBD1|few|TRBJ1-6
TGTGCCAGCAGCTTAGCTCCCACAGGGGAAGAATCACCCCTCCACTTT
CASSLAPTGEESPLHF
>TRBV15|.|few|TRBJ2-4
TGTGCCACCAGCAGAGATCGCGGGGAGTTAGCCAAAAACATTCAGTACTTC
CATSRDRGELAKNIQYF
>TRBV7-3|TRBD1|.|TRBJ1-2
TGTGCCAGCAGCCTACAGGGGATGAGCGGCTACACCTTC
CASSLQGMSGYTF
>TRBV27|.|few|TRBJ1-4
TGTGCCAGCAGTTTGAGGACAAGGGAAAAACTGTTTTTT
CASSLRTREKLFF
>TRBV20-1|.|few|TRBJ1-4
TGCAGTGCCAATTCCCCTGGGTCTAATGAAAAACTGTTTTTT
CSANSPGSNEKLFF
>TRBV12-3/TRBV12-4|.|many|TRBJ1-5
TGTGCCAGCGGACACGGGGTTAGCAATCAGCCCCAGCATTTT
CASGHGVSNQPQHF
>TRBV20-1|TRBD1|many|TRBJ1-6
TGCAGTGCCCGCCGGGGGACAGATTCACCCCTCCACTTT
CSARRGTDSPLHF
>TRBV7-2|.|many|TRBJ2-7
TGTGCCAGCAGCTTATTTGGCGCAGTTGGATACGAGCAGTACTTC
CASSLFGAVGYEQYF
>TRBV20-1|TRBD1|.|TRBJ2-4
TGCAGTGCTGTCAGGGGGGCCAAAAACATTCAGTACTTC
CSAVRGAKNIQYF
>TRBV11-2|.|.|TRBJ1-5
TGTGCCAGCAGCTTAGATCCTGGTCAGCCCCAGCATTTT
CASSLDPGQPQHF
>TRBV9|.|.|TRBJ1-5
TGTGCCAGCGGGGGGGGGACTTACAATCAGCCCCAGCATTTT
CASGGGTYNQPQHF
>TRBV20-1|TRBD2|.|TRBJ2-7
TGCAGTGCCCCAAGGGCGGGAGGGCAGTACGAGCAGTACTTC
CSAPRAGGQYEQYF
>TRBV19|.|many|TRBJ2-5
TGTGCCAGTAGTTCGGGGGAGGCCAACCAAGAGACCCAGTACTTC
CASSSGEANQETQYF
>TRBV20-1|TRBD2|.|TRBJ2-3
TGCAGTGCTAGTCAGCCGGGAGGTACCGATACGCAGTATTTT
CSASQPGGTDTQYF
>TRBV20-1|TRBD2|.|TRBJ2-7
TGCAGTGCTAGGGGGAGGGGCGAGCAGTACTTC
CSARGRGEQYF
>TRBV27|.|many|TRBJ1-1
TGTGCCAGCAGAGACATATCGACTTTTGAAGCTTTCTTT
CASRDISTFEAFF
>TRBV27|.|.|TRBJ1-2
TGTGCCAGCAGTCCAGAGCGGGGACTGCCATCGTATGGCTACACCTTC
CASSPERGLPSYGYTF
>TRBV7-2|.|once|TRBJ1-6
TGTGCCAGCAGCTTCAGGAGCTCCTATAATTCACCCCTCCACTTT
CASSFRSSYNSPLHF
>TRBV14|.|.|TRBJ2-1
TGTGCCAGCAGCCAAGATTGGGGTCTCGGGGGGCAGGCTGAGCAGTTCTTC
CASSQDWGLGGQAEQFF
>TRBV10-2|.|many|TRBJ2-7
TGCGCCAGCAGGCCAGTCGGCGGATACTACGAGCAGTACTTC
CASRPVGGYYEQYF
>TRBV7-8|TRBD2|few|TRBJ2-1
TGTGCCAGCAGCTCAAGTGTCCGCCGGGGGGAGTCCTACAATGAGCAGTTCTTC
CASSSSVRRGESYNEQFF
>TRBV6-1|.|few|TRBJ1-6
TGTGCCAGCAGGGCAGGGAATAATTCACCCCTCCACTTT
CASRAGNNSPLHF
>TRBV7-3|.|many|TRBJ2-3
TGTGCCAGCAGCCCCACCAGAGATACGCAGTATTTT
CASSPTRDTQYF
>TRBV4-3|.|.|TRBJ2-1
TGCGCCAGCAGCCAAGTGTACAGGGCTCACAATGAGCAGTTCTTC
CASSQVYRAHNEQFF